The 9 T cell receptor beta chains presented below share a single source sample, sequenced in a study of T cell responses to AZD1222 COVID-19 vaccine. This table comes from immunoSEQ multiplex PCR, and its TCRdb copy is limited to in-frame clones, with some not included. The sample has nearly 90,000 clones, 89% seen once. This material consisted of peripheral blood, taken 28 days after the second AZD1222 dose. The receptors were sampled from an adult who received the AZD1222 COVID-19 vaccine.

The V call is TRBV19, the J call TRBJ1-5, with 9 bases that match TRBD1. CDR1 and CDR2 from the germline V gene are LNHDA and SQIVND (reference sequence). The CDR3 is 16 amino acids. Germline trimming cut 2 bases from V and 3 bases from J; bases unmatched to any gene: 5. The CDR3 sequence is CASSIKGTGFNQPQHF. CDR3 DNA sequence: TGTGCCAGTAGTATAAAGGGGACAGGGTTCAATCAGCCCCAGCATTTT. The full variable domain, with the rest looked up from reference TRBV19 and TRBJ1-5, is DGGITQSPKYLFRKEGQNVTLSCEQNLNHDAMYWYRQDPGQGLRLIYYSQIVNDFQKGDIAEGYSVSREKKESFPLTVTSAQKNPTAFYLCASSIKGTGFNQPQHFGDGTRLSIL.

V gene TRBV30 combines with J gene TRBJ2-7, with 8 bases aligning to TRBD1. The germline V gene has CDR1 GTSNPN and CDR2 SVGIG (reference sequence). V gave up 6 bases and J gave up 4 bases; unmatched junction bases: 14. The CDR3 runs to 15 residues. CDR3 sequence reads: CACELRGRKRYEQYF. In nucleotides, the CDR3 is TGTGCCTGTGAACTCAGGGGGCGCAAACGGTACGAGCAGTACTTC. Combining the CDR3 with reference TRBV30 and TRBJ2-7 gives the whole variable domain SQTIHQWPATLVQPVGSPLSLECTVEGTSNPNLYWYRQAAGRGLQLLFYSVGIGQISSEVPQNLSASRPQDRQFILSSKKLLLSDSGFYLCACELRGRKRYEQYFGPGTRLTVT.

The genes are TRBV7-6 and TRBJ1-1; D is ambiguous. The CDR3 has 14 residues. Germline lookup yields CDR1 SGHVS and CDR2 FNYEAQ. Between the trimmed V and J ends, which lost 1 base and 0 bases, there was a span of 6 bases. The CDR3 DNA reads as TGTGCCAGCAGCTTAGACATCTTGAACACTGAAGCTTTCTTT. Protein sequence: CASSLDILNTEAFF.

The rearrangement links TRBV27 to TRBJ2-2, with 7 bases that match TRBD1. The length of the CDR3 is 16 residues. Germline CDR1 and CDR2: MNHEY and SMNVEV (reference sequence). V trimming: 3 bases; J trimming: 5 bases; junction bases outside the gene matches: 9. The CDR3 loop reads CASSLAGGRRTGELFF. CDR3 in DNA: TGTGCCAGCAGTTTGGCAGGGGGACGACGGACCGGGGAGCTGTTTTTT.

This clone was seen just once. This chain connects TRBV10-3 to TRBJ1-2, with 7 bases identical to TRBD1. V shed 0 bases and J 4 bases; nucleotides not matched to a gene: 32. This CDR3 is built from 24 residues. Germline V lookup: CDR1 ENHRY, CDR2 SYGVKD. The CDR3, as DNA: TGTGCCATCAGTGAGTCGAGCCCCCCCTGGGGGCCGGACAGGCTCCCTCTTGATTCCTATGGCTACACCTTC. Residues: CAISESSPPWGPDRLPLDSYGYTF.

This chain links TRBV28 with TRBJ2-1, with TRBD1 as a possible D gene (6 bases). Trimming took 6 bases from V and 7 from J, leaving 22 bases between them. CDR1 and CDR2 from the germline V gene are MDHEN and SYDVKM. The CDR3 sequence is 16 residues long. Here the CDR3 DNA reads TGTGCCAGCAGCCCACCACAGGGAAATATCTTAAATGAGCAGTTCTTC. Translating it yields CASSPPQGNILNEQFF. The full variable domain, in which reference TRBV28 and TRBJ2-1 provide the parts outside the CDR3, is DVKVTQSSRYLVKRTGEKVFLECVQDMDHENMFWYRQDPGLGLRLIYFSYDVKMKEKGDIPEGYSVSREKKERFSLILESASTNQTSMYLCASSPPQGNILNEQFFGPGTRLTVL.

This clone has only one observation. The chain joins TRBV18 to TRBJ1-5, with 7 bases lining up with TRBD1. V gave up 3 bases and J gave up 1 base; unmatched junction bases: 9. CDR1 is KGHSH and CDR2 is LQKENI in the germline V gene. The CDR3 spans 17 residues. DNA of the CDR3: TGTGCCAGCTCACCGAACCGGCAGGGGGTGAGCAATCAGCCCCAGCATTTT. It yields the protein CASSPNRQGVSNQPQHF.

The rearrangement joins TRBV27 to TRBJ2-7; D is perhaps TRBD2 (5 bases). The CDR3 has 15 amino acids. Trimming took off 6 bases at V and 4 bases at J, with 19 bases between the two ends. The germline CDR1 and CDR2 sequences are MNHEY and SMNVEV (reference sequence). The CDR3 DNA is TGTGCCAGCAGCCCCCGAGGGTTAATCGGGTACGAGCAGTACTTC. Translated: CASSPRGLIGYEQYF.

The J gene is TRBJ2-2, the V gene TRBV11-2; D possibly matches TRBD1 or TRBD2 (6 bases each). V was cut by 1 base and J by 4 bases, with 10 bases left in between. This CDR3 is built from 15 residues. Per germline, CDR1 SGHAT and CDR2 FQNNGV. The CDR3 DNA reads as TGTGCCAGCAGCTTAGGAGGGGGGTCCACCGGGGAGCTGTTTTTT. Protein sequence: CASSLGGGSTGELFF.